Following are 27 T cell receptor beta chains from one sample sequenced in a study of blood T cell repertoires in COVID-19. Sequencing used immunoSEQ multiplex PCR; TCRdb keeps in-frame clones, though not all of them. The top ten hold 25% of the sample, which has fewer than 60,000 clones, 79% seen once. Sequenced input: peripheral blood. These TCRs come from a man between 65 and 80 years old with acute or convalescent COVID-19.

The genes are TRBV6-1 and TRBJ1-1; 7 nucleotides match TRBD1. J lost 10 bases, V lost 1 base, and 9 bases had no gene match. Germline CDR1 MNHNS, CDR2 SASEGT. The CDR3 totals 14 residues. This CDR3 reads CASSEGTGWDLAFF. The CDR3, as DNA: TGTGCCAGCAGTGAAGGGACAGGCTGGGATCTAGCTTTCTTT.

This clone came up once. One end of the junction varies from germline; a read error may be responsible. The J gene is TRBJ2-3, the V gene TRBV28; weak D call: TRBD2 (6 bases). Germline loops: CDR1 MDHEN, CDR2 SYDVKM. The CDR3 sequence is 12 residues long. The CDR3, as DNA: TGTGCCAGCAGTTATCCCTCCGGGACTCGGGATTTT. This codes for CASSYPSGTRDF.

V usage is TRBV6-5 and J usage is TRBJ1-3; a possible D gene is TRBD1 (6 bases). Germline lookup yields CDR1 MNHEY and CDR2 SVGAGI. The CDR3 sequence is 13 residues long. V was shortened by 6 bases and J by 7 bases, with 13 bases between the two germline ends. In DNA form, the CDR3 reads TGTGCCAGCAGGGGACACCTACGGAACACCATATATTTT. Translating it yields CASRGHLRNTIYF.

This chain joins TRBV19 and TRBJ1-1; D uncertain. From germline, CDR1 is LNHDA and CDR2 SQIVND (reference sequence). The CDR3 runs 15 residues. V lost 3 bases to trimming and J lost 6 bases, with 17 bases between them. The DNA of the CDR3 is TGTGCCAGTAGTATGGGGTGGAGGGCCCAACCTGAAGCTTTCTTT. Translation: CASSMGWRAQPEAFF. The complete variable domain, with remaining parts taken from reference TRBV19 and TRBJ1-1, reads DGGITQSPKYLFRKEGQNVTLSCEQNLNHDAMYWYRQDPGQGLRLIYYSQIVNDFQKGDIAEGYSVSREKKESFPLTVTSAQKNPTAFYLCASSMGWRAQPEAFFGQGTRLTVV.

V gene TRBV5-1 combines with J gene TRBJ2-2, with D tentatively TRBD2 (5 bases). CDR1 SGHRS and CDR2 YFSETQ come from the germline V gene. The CDR3 contains 16 residues. Trimming removed 0 bases from V and 1 base from J, with 10 bases in between. The chain's CDR3 is CASSLVRTRNTGELFF. DNA for the CDR3: TGCGCCAGCAGCTTGGTTCGAACTAGGAACACCGGGGAGCTGTTTTTT.

The rearrangement uses TRBV25-1 and TRBJ2-5; the match to TRBD1 covers 8 bases. Per germline, CDR1 MGHDK and CDR2 SYGVNS. The CDR3 is made up of 14 amino acids. Trimming removed 7 bases from V and 7 bases from J; junction bases left unmatched: 11. CDR3 protein: CASIRGGTGGTQYF. CDR3 sequence (DNA): TGTGCCAGCATTCGGGGCGGGACAGGAGGGACCCAGTACTTC.

The CDR3 sequence: CAWSVQGGTYEQYF. CDR3 bases: TGTGCCTGGAGTGTACAGGGCGGTACCTACGAGCAGTACTTC. The chain links TRBV30 to TRBJ2-7, with a tentative D call TRBD1 (6 bases). CDR1 and CDR2 (germline): GTSNPN, SVGIG (reference sequence). Deletions cut 0 bases from V and 2 bases from J, with 11 bases between. The CDR3 contains 14 residues.

This sequence joins TRBV27 and TRBJ1-1; D ambiguous. The germline gives CDR1 MNHEY, CDR2 SMNVEV (reference sequence). This CDR3 is built from 13 residues. V dropped 2 bases and J dropped 1 base, with 5 bases sitting between them. CDR3 bases: TGTGCCAGCAGTTTAGAGCGGAACACTGAAGCTTTCTTT. Protein sequence: CASSLERNTEAFF.

This clone was found a few times. The chain is built from TRBV4-3 and TRBJ2-1; the D is unclear. Germline CDR1 LGHNA, CDR2 YSLEER. CDR3 length equals 16 residues. V was trimmed by 0 bases and J by 5 bases, leaving 14 bases between them. CDR3 nucleotides: TGCGCCAGCAGCCAAGATCTCCGGAGCTTCAACAATGAGCAGTTCTTC. This encodes CASSQDLRSFNNEQFF.

The chain has TRBV5-1 and TRBJ2-5; the D gene is possibly TRBD2 (6 bases). V shed 0 bases and J shed 3 bases, with 12 bases lying between them. The V gene's germline CDR1 is SGHRS and CDR2 YFSETQ. The CDR3 consists of 15 residues. The CDR3 loop reads CASSLGEVREETQYF. DNA of the CDR3: TGCGCCAGCAGCTTGGGGGAGGTGAGGGAAGAGACCCAGTACTTC.

V is TRBV5-4 and J is TRBJ2-5, with 7 bases aligning to TRBD1. The V and J ends lost 10 bases and 3 bases, in that order; junction bases with no gene match: 6. The germline V gene encodes CDR1 SGHNT and CDR2 YYREEE (reference sequence). This CDR3 comprises 12 residues. CDR3 residues: CAEGAGKETQYF. The DNA of the CDR3 is TGTGCCGAGGGGGCAGGAAAAGAGACCCAGTACTTC.

The rearrangement joins TRBV5-6 to TRBJ1-3, with TRBD1 identical over 8 bases. Germline CDR1 and CDR2: SGHDT and YYEEEE. This CDR3 comprises 17 residues. V lost 1 base, J lost 0 bases, and 6 bases stayed unmatched. The CDR3 is CASSLPRGHSSGNTIYF. CDR3 nucleotides: TGTGCCAGCAGCTTGCCCAGGGGGCACAGCTCTGGAAACACCATATATTTT.

The rearrangement joins TRBV18 to TRBJ2-1; TRBD2 matches at 10 bases. CDR1 KGHSH and CDR2 LQKENI come from the germline V gene. CDR3 length: 17 amino acids. The trim removed 4 bases at V and 1 base at J, leaving 7 bases unmatched. CDR3 loop: CASSRLLAGESYNEQFF. The CDR3 DNA sequence: TGTGCCAGCTCACGGTTGCTAGCGGGAGAATCCTACAATGAGCAGTTCTTC.

The chain links TRBV21-1 to TRBJ1-1. TRBV21-1 represents a pseudogene. CDR3 size: 14 residues. CDR3 sequence (DNA): TGTGCCAGCAGCAGAAACCATGGCGGGACCGAAGCTTTCTTT. Amino acid sequence: CASSRNHGGTEAFF.

On this clone: Mismatch with germline at one junction end may stem from a read error. V gene TRBV27 combines with J gene TRBJ2-7; D perhaps matches TRBD2 (5 bases). Germline V CDR1 and CDR2: MNHEY, SMNVEV (reference sequence). The CDR3 covers 13 residues. The CDR3 spells CASWTYSSYEQHF. CDR3 nucleotides: TGTGCCAGCTGGACTTACTCCTCCTACGAGCAGCACTTC.

On this clone itself: Other DNA sequences within the sample encode an identical CDR3. The chain recombines TRBV7-3 with TRBJ1-2; 9 positions agree with TRBD1. This CDR3 contains 13 residues. The germline CDR1 and CDR2 sequences are SGHTA and FQGTGA. J gave up 8 bases and V 5 bases, and 6 bases lay outside the gene matches. CDR3 in DNA: TGTGCCAGCAGCCTACAGGGGGCGGAAGGCTACACCTTC. Residues: CASSLQGAEGYTF.

The chain employs TRBV21-1 and TRBJ2-1; whether TRBD2, the table's D call, matches the DNA was not checked. TRBV21-1 is an annotated pseudogene. The CDR3 extends over 14 amino acids. In DNA, the CDR3 is TGTGCCAGCAAGGAGGAGTTAAGCTCTCATGAGCAGTTCTTC. It encodes CASKEELSSHEQFF.

The rearrangement joins TRBV7-2 to TRBJ1-2; weak D call: TRBD1 (5 bases). Germline values: CDR1 SGHTA, CDR2 FQGNSA. This CDR3 contains 15 residues. Deletions cut 4 bases from V and 1 base from J, with 13 bases between. The CDR3 spells CASSSWGGDNYGYTF. The CDR3 nucleotides read TGTGCCAGCAGCTCCTGGGGGGGGGATAACTATGGCTACACCTTC.

V usage is TRBV10-3 and J usage is TRBJ2-2; 10 bases fit TRBD1. Germline V gene data show CDR1 as ENHRY and CDR2 as SYGVKD. This CDR3 has 16 residues. After removal of 5 bases from V and 1 base from J, the junction contained 4 bases not matched to a gene. In DNA, the CDR3 is TGTGCCATCAGTCAGACAGGGGGCATGAACACCGGGGAGCTGTTTTTT. Translating gives CAISQTGGMNTGELFF.

The chain has TRBV6-1 and TRBJ2-3; TRBD2 aligns across 9 bases. CDR3 length: 16 residues. The J segment lost 2 bases and the V segment lost 4 bases, leaving 7 bases of the junction unmatched. The germline V gene has CDR1 MNHNS and CDR2 SASEGT. CDR3 in DNA: TGTGCCAGCAGTGGGCGGGGGGGCTACTTCACAGATACGCAGTATTTT. Translated, it gives CASSGRGGYFTDTQYF.

In its sample, this clone ranks as large. The CDR3 loop reads CASSIGRNTEAFF. The CDR3 DNA is TGTGCCAGTAGTATAGGCAGGAACACTGAAGCTTTCTTT. The genes are TRBV19 and TRBJ1-1; no firm D call. The CDR3 is made up of 13 amino acids. CDR1 is LNHDA and CDR2 is SQIVND in the germline V gene (reference sequence). Trimming took off 1 base at V and 1 base at J, with 4 bases between the two ends.

The chain employs TRBV19 and TRBJ1-2; possible D gene TRBD1, 5 bases. This CDR3 contains 13 residues. Trimming removed 7 bases from V and 7 bases from J, with 16 bases in between. Germline-derived CDR1 and CDR2 are LNHDA and SQIVND (reference sequence). CDR3 region: CASTRDSTRGYTF. The CDR3 DNA is TGTGCCAGTACCCGAGACAGTACTCGTGGCTACACCTTC.

The V gene is TRBV14, the J gene TRBJ2-5; 11 bases agree with TRBD1. The CDR3 spans 16 residues. The V gene's germline CDR1 is SGHDN and CDR2 FVKESK. Losses at the gene ends were 4 bases for V and 5 bases for J; bases not matched to a gene: 9. The CDR3 here is CASSPYGQGARETQYF. The CDR3, as DNA: TGTGCCAGCAGCCCCTACGGACAGGGGGCTCGGGAGACCCAGTACTTC.

The chain carries TRBV11-3 and TRBJ2-7, with 13 bases matching TRBD2. CDR1 is SGHNT and CDR2 is YENEEA in the germline V gene. Trimming at V came to 5 bases and at J to 3 bases, leaving 4 bases not matched to a gene. CDR3 size: 15 residues. The CDR3 DNA reads TGTGCCAGCAGCCCACTAGCGGGAGGGCGCTACGAGCAGTACTTC. It yields the protein CASSPLAGGRYEQYF.

The chain carries TRBV5-6 and TRBJ2-1, with 7 bases lining up with TRBD2. The germline gives CDR1 SGHDT, CDR2 YYEEEE. There are 15 residues in the CDR3. J lost 0 bases, V lost 4 bases, and 4 bases had no gene match. The CDR3 nucleotides are TGTGCCAGCAGCGGCGGGAGTGGCTCCTACAATGAGCAGTTCTTC. It yields the protein CASSGGSGSYNEQFF.

The chain links TRBV3-1 (or the pseudogene TRBV3-2) to TRBJ1-1; 7 bases agree with TRBD1. J lost 5 bases, V lost 6 bases, and 9 bases had no gene match. Germline CDR1 reads LGHDT; CDR2 reads YNNKEL (reference sequence). The CDR3 is made up of 14 amino acids. CDR3 amino acids: CASSRRSRGTEAFF. The CDR3 region has the DNA TGTGCCAGCAGTCGACGTAGCAGGGGGACTGAAGCTTTCTTT.

The rearrangement uses TRBV11-3 and TRBJ2-7; tentatively, D is TRBD2 (6 bases). V shed 5 bases and J shed 5 bases, with 13 bases lying between them. The CDR3 spans 13 residues. From germline, CDR1 is SGHNT and CDR2 YENEEA. The CDR3: CASSPAGLHEQYF. CDR3 in DNA: TGTGCCAGCAGCCCGGCGGGGCTACACGAGCAGTACTTC.